The 8 T cell receptor beta chains given below trace back to one sample, sequenced in a study of beta chain features in type 1 diabetes. General observations from the study: Patients with Type 1 diabetes showed moderately but significantly shorter TCRB CDR3s in all four CD4+ subsets.

Since all of the isolated RNA was reverse transcribed, expressed TCRB transcripts were what got sequenced. Using immunoSEQ multiplex PCR, the repertoire was profiled, and TCRdb retains in-frame clones only, with some absent. The repertoire consists of 130,000 to 150,000 clones, with 10% to 15% occurring once and the leading ten covering around 1.2%. These TCRs are of unknown antigen specificity. The sample taken for sequencing was central memory CD4+ T cells from blood. The receptor source for this set is a man younger than 30 with type 1 diabetes.

This clone came up many times. The J gene is TRBJ2-5, the V gene TRBV29-1, with TRBD1 matching 12 bases. The CDR3 has 15 residues. V shed 7 bases, J shed 5 bases, and the junction held 11 bases outside the gene matches. From germline, CDR1 is SQVTM and CDR2 ANQGSEA. This CDR3 is CSASTGTGGAETQYF. In DNA form, the CDR3 reads TGCAGCGCTTCAACCGGGACAGGGGGCGCGGAGACCCAGTACTTC. The variable domain in full, with the rest retrieved from reference TRBV29-1 and TRBJ2-5, is SAVISQKPSRDICQRGTSLTIQCQVDSQVTMMFWYRQQPGQSLTLIATANQGSEATYESGFVIDKFPISRPNLTFSTLTVSNMSPEDSSIYLCSASTGTGGAETQYFGPGTRLLVL.

This clone turned up a few times. DNA for the CDR3: TGTGCCAGTACAAGCGGGCATAGCACAGATACGCAGTATTTT. Translating it yields CASTSGHSTDTQYF. This chain links TRBV19 with TRBJ2-3; a possible D gene is TRBD2 (6 bases). CDR1 is LNHDA and CDR2 is SQIVND in the germline V gene (reference sequence). This CDR3 is built from 14 residues. The V end lost 7 bases, the J end lost 0 bases, and 11 bases lay between the germline ends.

This clone was seen many times. The chain is built from TRBV15 and TRBJ2-1, with D maybe TRBD2 (6 bases). V gave up 0 bases and J gave up 4 bases, with 10 bases separating them. The CDR3 has 15 amino acids. Germline CDR1 LNHNV, CDR2 YYDKDF (reference sequence). This chain's CDR3 is CATSRDPTSYNEQFF. CDR3 nucleotide sequence: TGTGCCACCAGCAGAGATCCGACTAGTTACAATGAGCAGTTCTTC.

The chain has TRBV30 and TRBJ2-3; the D is unclear. Germline assignment: CDR1 GTSNPN and CDR2 SVGIG (reference sequence). Between the trimmed V and J ends, which lost 4 bases and 0 bases, there was a span of 11 bases. The CDR3 spans 14 residues. The CDR3 loop reads CAWMAGSSTDTQYF. The CDR3 coding sequence is TGTGCCTGGATGGCCGGATCTAGCACAGATACGCAGTATTTT.

This chain uses TRBV11-3 with TRBJ2-1; possible D gene TRBD2, 6 bases. The germline CDR1 and CDR2 sequences are SGHNT and YENEEA. The CDR3 spans 15 residues. V lost 1 base to trimming and J lost 2 bases, with 9 bases between them. DNA for the CDR3: TGTGCCAGCAGCTTAGGGCGGGGTGCCTACAATGAGCAGTTCTTC. It codes for CASSLGRGAYNEQFF.

This clone was detected only a few times. The gene calls are TRBV4-1 and TRBJ1-4; a weak D match, TRBD1 (5 bases). Germline V lookup: CDR1 MGHRA, CDR2 YSYEKL. V shed 7 bases and J shed 8 bases, with 14 bases lying between them. This CDR3 region has 13 residues. The CDR3 sequence is CASTSAGNEKLFF. The CDR3 DNA sequence: TGCGCCAGCACCTCGGCAGGGAACGAAAAACTGTTTTTT.

The genes are TRBV7-2 and TRBJ2-5, with D unresolved. Trimming pared 5 bases from V and 5 bases from J, leaving 6 bases between. This CDR3 comprises 11 residues. The germline CDR1 and CDR2 sequences are SGHTA and FQGNSA. This chain's CDR3 is CASSAGETQYF. CDR3 DNA sequence: TGTGCCAGCAGCGCCGGTGAGACCCAGTACTTC.

This clone was observed a few times. V and J are TRBV4-1 and TRBJ1-3, with 8 bases fitting TRBD1. From germline, CDR1 is MGHRA and CDR2 YSYEKL. CDR3 size: 16 residues. V gave up 6 bases and J gave up 0 bases; unmatched junction bases: 7. DNA of the CDR3: TGCGCCAGCAGTTTGACAGGGGACAACTCTGGAAACACCATATATTTT. Protein: CASSLTGDNSGNTIYF.